These 16 T cell receptor beta chains were all obtained from the same sample, sequenced in a study of T cell changes during pregnancy in multiple sclerosis. Sequencing used immunoSEQ multiplex PCR; TCRdb keeps in-frame clones, though not all of them. This sample has tens of thousands of clones, with 85% to 95% found just once. The sample here was CD4+ T cells from peripheral blood mononuclear cells, taken after pregnancy. The receptor source for this set is a female donor with multiple sclerosis, enrolled in a pregnancy study.

The rearrangement links TRBV6-6 to TRBJ2-6; D might be TRBD1 (5 bases). V lost 2 bases and J lost 0, with 8 bases in between. The CDR3 runs 16 residues. Germline V gene lookup returns CDR1 MNHNY and CDR2 SVGAGI (reference sequence). For the CDR3, the DNA is TGTGCCAGCAGTTACCCCCAGGGCTCTGGGGCCAACGTCCTGACTTTC. Translation gives CASSYPQGSGANVLTF.

In nucleotides, the CDR3 is TGTGCCAGCAGCGACAGGGATTCTGGCTACACCTTC. The encoded protein is CASSDRDSGYTF. This chain connects TRBV7-9 to TRBJ1-2, with 7 bases identical to TRBD1. Germline V gene lookup returns CDR1 SEHNR and CDR2 FQNEAQ (reference sequence). V was pared by 5 bases and J by 7 bases, with 4 bases of the junction left unmatched. The CDR3 runs to 12 residues.

The genes are TRBV5-8 and TRBJ1-1; D is undetermined. Trimming removed 9 bases from V and 3 bases from J, with 15 bases in between. This CDR3 is built from 13 residues. The germline V gene encodes CDR1 SGHTS and CDR2 YDEGEE. The CDR3 bases are TGTGCCACCACACGCCAGGAGGACACTGAAGCTTTCTTT. This gives the protein CATTRQEDTEAFF.

The rearrangement uses TRBV4-3 and TRBJ1-2; D may be TRBD1 (5 bases). The length of the CDR3 is 16 residues. The germline gives CDR1 LGHNA, CDR2 YSLEER. V was cut by 4 bases and J by 0 bases, with 15 bases left in between. CDR3 protein: CASSPESPTANYGYTF. The CDR3 DNA sequence: TGCGCCAGCAGCCCCGAGAGCCCGACAGCTAACTATGGCTACACCTTC.

The genes are TRBV5-6 and TRBJ1-2; 10 bases align to TRBD1. V dropped 3 bases and J dropped 7; count of bases not matched to a gene: 12. This CDR3 contains 16 residues. The germline gives CDR1 SGHDT, CDR2 YYEEEE. CDR3 amino acids: CASSSGMTGGVGGYTF. CDR3 coding DNA: TGTGCCAGCAGCTCCGGTATGACAGGGGGCGTCGGTGGCTACACCTTC.

The chain combines TRBV19 with TRBJ2-5; 10 bases line up with TRBD1. CDR1 is LNHDA and CDR2 is SQIVND in the germline V gene (reference sequence). Trimming cost V 6 bases and J 5 bases; bases outside gene matches: 12. The CDR3 consists of 16 residues. This CDR3 reads CASRTGTGALRETQYF. Written as DNA, the CDR3 is TGTGCCAGTAGGACCGGGACAGGGGCGTTACGTGAGACCCAGTACTTC.

This chain joins TRBV7-9 and TRBJ2-2, with 9 bases fitting TRBD1. CDR1 is SEHNR and CDR2 is FQNEAQ in the germline V gene (reference sequence). J gave up 6 bases and V 4 bases, and 6 bases lay outside the gene matches. The CDR3 extends over 15 amino acids. The CDR3 DNA follows: TGTGCCAGCAGCTCGCTCACAGGGGGCCCCGGGGAGCTGTTTTTT. Translated, it gives CASSSLTGGPGELFF. Using reference TRBV7-9 and TRBJ2-2 for the parts outside the CDR3, the full variable domain is DTGVSQNPRHKITKRGQNVTFRCDPISEHNRLYWYRQTLGQGPEFLTYFQNEAQLEKSRLLSDRFSAERPKGSFSTLEIQRTEQGDSAMYLCASSSLTGGPGELFFGEGSRLTVL.

This clone showed up just once. CDR3 residues: CASSRFEEGQYF. DNA of the CDR3: TGTGCCAGCAGCCGTTTCGAGGAGGGGCAGTACTTC. V is TRBV6-5 and J is TRBJ2-7; a possible D gene is TRBD2 (6 bases). The CDR3 has 12 amino acids. Germline CDR1 reads MNHEY; CDR2 reads SVGAGI. V was trimmed by 6 bases and J by 9 bases, leaving 15 bases between them.

J is TRBJ1-4 and V is TRBV10-3; D is unresolved. The CDR3 covers 13 residues. Germline V gives CDR1 ENHRY, CDR2 SYGVKD. Trimming took 3 bases from V and 8 from J, leaving 10 bases between them. The CDR3 loop is CAISESAAEKLFF. The CDR3 nucleotides read TGTGCCATCAGTGAATCGGCGGCGGAAAAACTGTTTTTT.

The rearrangement joins TRBV5-6 to TRBJ2-3; 9 nucleotides line up with TRBD1. V was clipped by 0 bases and J by 1 base; unmatched bases: 3. Germline V gene sequence: CDR1 SGHDT, CDR2 YYEEEE. This CDR3 is 16 amino acids long. The CDR3 region has the DNA TGTGCCAGCAGCTTGGATCGGACAGGGGGCACAGATACGCAGTATTTT. Protein: CASSLDRTGGTDTQYF. Supplemented by reference TRBV5-6 and TRBJ2-3, the full variable domain reads DAGVTQSPTHLIKTRGQQVTLRCSPKSGHDTVSWYQQALGQGPQFIFQYYEEEERQRGNFPDRFSGHQFPNYSSELNVNALLLGDSALYLCASSLDRTGGTDTQYFGPGTRLTVL.

The J gene is TRBJ1-2, the V gene TRBV11-2; D is perhaps TRBD1 (5 bases). Trimming stripped 4 bases from V and 3 bases from J, with 15 bases between. Germline CDR1 reads SGHAT; CDR2 reads FQNNGV. The CDR3 runs 15 residues. CDR3 in amino acids: CASSSLTEYDYGYTF. Here the CDR3 DNA reads TGTGCCAGCAGCTCATTGACAGAGTACGACTATGGCTACACCTTC.

The J gene is TRBJ2-7, the V gene TRBV7-3; D perhaps matches TRBD2 (5 bases). Per the germline V gene, CDR1 is SGHTA and CDR2 is FQGTGA. The CDR3 extends over 13 amino acids. Trimming took 7 bases from V and 7 from J, leaving 17 bases between them. DNA of the CDR3: TGTGCCAGCACCCCTCGGACCAGAGGGGAGCAGTACTTC. It specifies CASTPRTRGEQYF.

The chain combines TRBV29-1 with TRBJ2-3; 8 bases are shared with TRBD2. Trimming took 5 bases from V and 1 from J; bases not matched to a gene: 5. The CDR3 has 14 residues. Germline V gene data show CDR1 as SQVTM and CDR2 as ANQGSEA. CDR3 in amino acids: CSVRSGRGTDTQYF. CDR3 DNA: TGCAGCGTTAGAAGCGGGAGAGGCACAGATACGCAGTATTTT.

DNA of the CDR3: TGCGCCAGCAGCACGGGGGACAGGGTCGTATTACAAGAGACCCAGTACTTC. This gives the protein CASSTGDRVVLQETQYF. The J gene is TRBJ2-5, the V gene TRBV5-1; 9 bases are a match to TRBD1. The CDR3 sequence is 17 residues long. Germline CDR1 SGHRS, CDR2 YFSETQ. Unmatched junction bases numbered 12, after V lost 4 bases and J lost 2 bases.

This clone appeared a single time. Other nucleotide sequences from this sample produce the same CDR3. J is TRBJ1-5 and V is TRBV30, with D maybe TRBD1 (6 bases). V was shortened by 0 bases and J by 5 bases, with 8 bases between the two germline ends. Germline assignment: CDR1 GTSNPN and CDR2 SVGIG (reference sequence). The CDR3 sequence is 13 residues long. CDR3 loop: CAWSVQGDQPQHF. CDR3 bases: TGTGCCTGGAGTGTACAGGGAGATCAGCCCCAGCATTTT.

V usage is TRBV19 and J usage is TRBJ1-5; D gene ambiguous. Germline CDR1 and CDR2: LNHDA and SQIVND (reference sequence). The CDR3 length is 13 residues. V gave up 10 bases and J gave up 9 bases, with 19 bases separating them. CDR3 bases: TGTGCCACCTCCCGCGGGATGGGTCGGCCCCAGCATTTT. This sequence encodes CATSRGMGRPQHF.